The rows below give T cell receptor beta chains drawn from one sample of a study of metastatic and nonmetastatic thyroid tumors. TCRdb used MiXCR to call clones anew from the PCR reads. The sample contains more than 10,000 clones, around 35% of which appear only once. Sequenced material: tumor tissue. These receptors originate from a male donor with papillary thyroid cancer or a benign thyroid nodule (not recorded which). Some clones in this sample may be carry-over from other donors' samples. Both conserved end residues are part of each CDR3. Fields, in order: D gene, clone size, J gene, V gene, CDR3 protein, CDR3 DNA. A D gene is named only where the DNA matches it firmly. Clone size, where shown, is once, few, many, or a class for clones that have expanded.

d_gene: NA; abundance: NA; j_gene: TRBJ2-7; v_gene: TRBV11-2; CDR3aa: CASSLDLGAGYEQYF; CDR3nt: TGTGCCAGCAGCTTAGATCTCGGGGCCGGTTACGAGCAGTACTTC
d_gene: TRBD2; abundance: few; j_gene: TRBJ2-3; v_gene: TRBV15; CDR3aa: CATSSSGGSTDTQYF; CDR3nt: TGTGCCACCAGCAGTAGCGGGGGGAGCACAGATACGCAGTATTTT
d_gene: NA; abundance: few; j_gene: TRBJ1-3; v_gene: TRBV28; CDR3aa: CASSLLTAKRGNTIYF; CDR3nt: TGTGCCAGCAGTCTGTTGACCGCTAAGAGGGGAAACACCATATATTTT
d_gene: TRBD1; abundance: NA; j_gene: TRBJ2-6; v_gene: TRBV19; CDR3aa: CASNRGPPSGANVLTF; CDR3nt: TGTGCCAGTAACAGGGGTCCTCCATCTGGGGCCAACGTCCTGACTTTC
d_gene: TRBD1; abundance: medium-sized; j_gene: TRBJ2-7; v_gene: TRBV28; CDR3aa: CASSLRGRGYEQYF; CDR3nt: TGTGCCAGCAGTTTAAGGGGGCGCGGGTACGAGCAGTACTTC
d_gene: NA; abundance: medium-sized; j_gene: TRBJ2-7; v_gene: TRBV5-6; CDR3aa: CASSGGAGGHEQYF; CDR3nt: TGTGCCAGCAGCGGAGGCGCAGGGGGGCACGAGCAGTACTTC
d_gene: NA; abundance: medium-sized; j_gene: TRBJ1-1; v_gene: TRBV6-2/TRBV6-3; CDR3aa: CASSPGLTLTEAFF; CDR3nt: TGTGCCAGCAGCCCGGGACTAACCCTAACTGAAGCTTTCTTT
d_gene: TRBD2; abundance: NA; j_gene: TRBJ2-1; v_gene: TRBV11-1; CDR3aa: CASSDTGLAGVGNEQFF; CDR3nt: TGTGCCAGCAGCGATACGGGACTAGCGGGAGTAGGCAATGAGCAGTTCTTC
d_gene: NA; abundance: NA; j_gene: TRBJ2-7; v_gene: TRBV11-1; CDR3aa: CASSLERDYEQYF; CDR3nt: TGTGCCAGCAGCTTGGAAAGGGACTACGAGCAGTACTTC
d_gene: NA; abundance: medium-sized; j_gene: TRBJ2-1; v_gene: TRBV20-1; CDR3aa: CSAVVVEGEQFF; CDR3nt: TGCAGTGCCGTCGTTGTGGAGGGTGAGCAGTTCTTC
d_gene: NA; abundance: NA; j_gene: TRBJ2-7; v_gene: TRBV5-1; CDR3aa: CASSSDRSLYEQYF; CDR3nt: TGCGCCAGCAGCTCAGACAGAAGCCTCTACGAGCAGTACTTC
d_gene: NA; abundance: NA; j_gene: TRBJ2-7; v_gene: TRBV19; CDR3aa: CASSTLDSLNEQYF; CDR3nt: TGTGCCAGTAGTACCCTCGATAGCTTGAACGAGCAGTACTTC
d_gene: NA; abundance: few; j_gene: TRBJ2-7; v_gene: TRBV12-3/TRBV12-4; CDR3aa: CASRTGSYPLNEQYF; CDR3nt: TGTGCCAGCAGAACCGGGTCCTACCCTCTTAACGAGCAGTACTTC
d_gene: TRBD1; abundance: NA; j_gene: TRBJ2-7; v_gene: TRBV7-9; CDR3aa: CASSEDRTYEQYF; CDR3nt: TGTGCCAGTAGCGAGGACAGGACGTACGAGCAGTACTTC
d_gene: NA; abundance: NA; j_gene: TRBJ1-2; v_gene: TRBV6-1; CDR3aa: CASSERPLANYGYTF; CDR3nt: TGTGCCAGCAGTGAAAGACCGCTGGCTAACTATGGCTACACCTTC
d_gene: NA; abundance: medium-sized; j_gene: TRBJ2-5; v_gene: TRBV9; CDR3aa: CASKLSLDSETQYF; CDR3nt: TGTGCCAGCAAATTATCTCTAGATTCGGAGACCCAGTACTTC
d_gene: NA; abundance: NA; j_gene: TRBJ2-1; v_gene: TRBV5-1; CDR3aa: CASSLEGQSRVRNEQFF; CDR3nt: TGCGCCAGCAGCTTGGAAGGGCAATCTAGAGTTCGCAATGAGCAGTTCTTC
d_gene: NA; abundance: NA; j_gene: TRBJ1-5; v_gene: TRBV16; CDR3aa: CASSQSISFGLSNQPQHF; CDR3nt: TGTGCCAGCAGCCAATCGATATCGTTCGGACTGAGCAATCAGCCCCAGCATTTT
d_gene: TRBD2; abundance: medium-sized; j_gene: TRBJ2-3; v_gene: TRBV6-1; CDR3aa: CASEKAGGAVDTQYF; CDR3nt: TGTGCCAGCGAAAAGGCGGGAGGGGCCGTGGATACGCAGTATTTT
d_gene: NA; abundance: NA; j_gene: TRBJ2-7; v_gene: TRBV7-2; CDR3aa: CASSLPKVTYHYEQYF; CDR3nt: TGTGCCAGCAGCTTACCGAAGGTGACGTACCACTACGAGCAGTACTTC
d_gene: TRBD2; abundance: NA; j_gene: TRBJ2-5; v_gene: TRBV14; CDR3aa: CASSRGLAGEETQYF; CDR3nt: TGTGCCAGCAGCCGGGGACTAGCGGGGGAAGAGACCCAGTACTTC
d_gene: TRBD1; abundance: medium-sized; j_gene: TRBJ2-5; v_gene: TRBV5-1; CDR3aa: CASRATGVETQYF; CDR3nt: TGCGCCAGCAGGGCCACAGGGGTCGAGACCCAGTACTTC
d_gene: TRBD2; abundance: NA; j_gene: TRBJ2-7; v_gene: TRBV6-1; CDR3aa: CASSEAMAGGYEQYF; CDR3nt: TGTGCCAGCAGTGAAGCGATGGCGGGAGGCTACGAGCAGTACTTC
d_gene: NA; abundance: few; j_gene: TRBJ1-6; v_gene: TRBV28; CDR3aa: CASSTNNSPLHF; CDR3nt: TGTGCCAGCAGTACCAATAATTCACCCCTCCACTTT
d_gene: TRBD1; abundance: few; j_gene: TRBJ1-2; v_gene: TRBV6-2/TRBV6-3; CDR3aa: CASIQPGGGDYGYTF; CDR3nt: TGTGCCAGCATCCAACCTGGAGGGGGCGACTATGGCTACACCTTC
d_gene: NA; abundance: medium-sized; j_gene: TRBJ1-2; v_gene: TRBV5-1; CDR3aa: CASSSVQGTNYGYTF; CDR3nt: TGCGCCAGCAGCTCGGTACAGGGTACCAACTATGGCTACACCTTC
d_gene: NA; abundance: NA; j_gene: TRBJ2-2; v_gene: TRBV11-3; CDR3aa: CASSLDQGNTGELFF; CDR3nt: TGTGCCAGCAGCTTAGATCAGGGGAACACCGGGGAGCTGTTTTTT
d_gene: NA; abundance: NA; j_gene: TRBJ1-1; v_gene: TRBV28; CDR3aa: CASSLGVGGNTEAFF; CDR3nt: TGTGCCAGCAGTTTAGGTGTTGGGGGGAACACTGAAGCTTTCTTT
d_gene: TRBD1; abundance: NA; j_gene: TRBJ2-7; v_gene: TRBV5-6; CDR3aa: CASGYRFPATGATYEQYF; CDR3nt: TGTGCCAGCGGCTATCGATTCCCCGCGACAGGGGCCACCTACGAGCAGTACTTC
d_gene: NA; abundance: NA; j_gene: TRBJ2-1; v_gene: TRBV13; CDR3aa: CASSHSGGPPAGGHNEQFF; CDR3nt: TGTGCCAGCAGCCACTCGGGGGGTCCGCCGGCCGGGGGGCACAATGAGCAGTTCTTC
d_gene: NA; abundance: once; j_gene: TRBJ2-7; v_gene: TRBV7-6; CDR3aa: CASSLAAAVDDQYF; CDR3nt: TGTGCCAGCAGCTTAGCGGCGGCAGTGGACGATCAGTACTTC
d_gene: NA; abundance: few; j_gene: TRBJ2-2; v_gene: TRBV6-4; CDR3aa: CASSGTGTLNTGELFF; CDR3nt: TGTGCCAGCAGTGGTACCGGGACACTCAACACCGGGGAGCTGTTTTTT
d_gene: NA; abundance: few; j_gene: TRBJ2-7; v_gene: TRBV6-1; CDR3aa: CASSTCTGVSYEQYF; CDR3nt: TGTGCCAGCAGTACCTGTACTGGGGTCTCCTACGAGCAGTACTTC
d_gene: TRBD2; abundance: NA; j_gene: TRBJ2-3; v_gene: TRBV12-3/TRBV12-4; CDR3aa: CASSPRSAASGGSDTQYF; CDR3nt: TGTGCCAGCAGCCCGCGGTCCGCGGCTAGCGGGGGTAGTGATACGCAGTATTTT
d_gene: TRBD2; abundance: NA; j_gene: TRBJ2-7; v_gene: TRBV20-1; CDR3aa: CSASLAGVRDEQYF; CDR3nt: TGCAGTGCTAGTCTAGCGGGAGTGAGGGACGAGCAGTACTTC
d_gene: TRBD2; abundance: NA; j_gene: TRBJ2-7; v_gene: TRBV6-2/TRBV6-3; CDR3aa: CASTSSGGSYEQYF; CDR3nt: TGTGCCAGTACCTCTAGCGGGGGTTCCTACGAGCAGTACTTC
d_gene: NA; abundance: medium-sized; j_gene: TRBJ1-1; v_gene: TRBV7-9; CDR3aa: CASSPQPGHTEAFF; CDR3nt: TGTGCCAGCAGCCCCCAACCGGGGCACACTGAAGCTTTCTTT
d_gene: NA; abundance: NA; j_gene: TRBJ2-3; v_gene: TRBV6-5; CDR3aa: CASSSQGSSDTQYF; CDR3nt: TGTGCCAGCAGTTCGCAGGGCTCATCAGATACGCAGTATTTT
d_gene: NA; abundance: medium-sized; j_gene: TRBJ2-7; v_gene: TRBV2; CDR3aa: CASSLTGNYEQYF; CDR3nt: TGTGCCAGCAGTTTGACTGGAAACTACGAGCAGTACTTC
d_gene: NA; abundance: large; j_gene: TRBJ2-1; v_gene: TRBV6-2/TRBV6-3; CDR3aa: CASTAPGPWGEQFF; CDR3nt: TGTGCCAGCACCGCTCCGGGACCATGGGGTGAGCAGTTCTTC
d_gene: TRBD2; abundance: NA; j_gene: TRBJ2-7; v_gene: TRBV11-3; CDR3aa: CASSPGTSGRSEGYF; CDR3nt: TGTGCCAGCAGCCCCGGGACTAGCGGGAGATCGGAGGGGTACTTC
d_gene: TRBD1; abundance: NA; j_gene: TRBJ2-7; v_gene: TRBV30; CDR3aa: CAWSVKGAVDKAYEQYF; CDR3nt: TGTGCCTGGAGTGTAAAGGGGGCGGTCGACAAAGCCTACGAGCAGTACTTC
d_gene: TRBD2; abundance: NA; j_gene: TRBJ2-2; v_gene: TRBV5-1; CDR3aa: CASSGGLDSPGELFF; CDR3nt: TGCGCCAGCAGCGGGGGACTAGATTCCCCCGGGGAGCTGTTTTTT
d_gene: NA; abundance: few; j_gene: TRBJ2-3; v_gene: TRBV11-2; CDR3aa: CASRPAGTDTQYF; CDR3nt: TGTGCCAGCAGGCCAGCGGGTACAGATACGCAGTATTTT
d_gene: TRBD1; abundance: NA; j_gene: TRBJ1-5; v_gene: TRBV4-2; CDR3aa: CASSLQGSDQPQHF; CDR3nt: TGTGCCAGCAGCCTACAGGGGTCGGATCAGCCCCAGCATTTT
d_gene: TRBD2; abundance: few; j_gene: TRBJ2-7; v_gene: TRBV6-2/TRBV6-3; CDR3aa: CASRLLGLAVHEQYF; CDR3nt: TGTGCCAGCAGACTCCTAGGACTAGCGGTCCACGAGCAGTACTTC
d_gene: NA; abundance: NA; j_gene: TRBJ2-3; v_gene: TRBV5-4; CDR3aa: CASSLRNTDTQYF; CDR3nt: TGTGCCAGCAGCTTGCGTAACACAGATACGCAGTATTTC
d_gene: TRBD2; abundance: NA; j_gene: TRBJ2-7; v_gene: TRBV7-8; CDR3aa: CASSPYSGGITYEQYF; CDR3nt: TGTGCCAGCAGCCCCTATAGCGGGGGGATTACCTACGAGCAGTACTTC
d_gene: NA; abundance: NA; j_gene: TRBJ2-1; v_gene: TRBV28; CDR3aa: CASSLEWQGPIHGNEQFF; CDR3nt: TGTGCCAGCAGTTTAGAGTGGCAGGGGCCCATCCACGGGAATGAGCAGTTCTTC
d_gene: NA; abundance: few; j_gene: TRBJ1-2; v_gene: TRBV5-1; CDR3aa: CASSLAGDGYTF; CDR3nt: TGCGCCAGCAGCTTGGCAGGGGATGGCTACACCTTC
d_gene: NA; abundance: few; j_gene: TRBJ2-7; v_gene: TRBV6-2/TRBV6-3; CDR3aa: CASSYWQGSEQYF; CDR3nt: TGTGCCAGCAGTTACTGGCAGGGTAGCGAGCAGTACTTC
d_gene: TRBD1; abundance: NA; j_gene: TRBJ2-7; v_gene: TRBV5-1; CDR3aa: CASSLGQIYEQYF; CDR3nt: TGCGCCAGCAGCCTGGGACAGATCTACGAGCAGTACTTC
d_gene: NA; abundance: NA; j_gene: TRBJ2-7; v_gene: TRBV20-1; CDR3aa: CSARDLAGMSYEQYF; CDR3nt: TGCAGTGCTAGAGATCTCGCAGGGATGTCCTACGAGCAGTACTTC
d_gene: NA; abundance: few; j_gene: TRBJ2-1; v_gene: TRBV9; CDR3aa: CASSVESPGDEQFF; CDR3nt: TGTGCCAGCAGCGTAGAATCTCCGGGGGATGAGCAGTTCTTC